Listed below are T cell receptor beta chains from one sample, sequenced in a study of radiotherapy plus CTLA-4 blockade in lung cancer. TCRdb's copy holds only in-frame clones and misses some; the assay was immunoSEQ multiplex PCR. The sample shows about 97,000 clones, 65% to 85% of them seen only once. Sequences were derived from peripheral blood, sampled from a patient treated with radiotherapy plus ipilimumab. These receptors originate from a human donor with non-small cell lung cancer who had a partial response to radiotherapy plus ipilimumab. Some clones in this sample may be carry-over from other donors' samples. The CDR3 runs from the conserved cysteine through the conserved F or W. The D gene is left open where the match is weak. Expanded clones get a size class; other rows say once, few or many, or leave the size out.

TGTGCCAGCTCACCACCGGGGCCGGGAGGCGAGCAGTACTTC | CASSPPGPGGEQYF | TRBJ2-7 | TRBD2 | NA | TRBV18
TGTGCCAGTAGTATAACAGGCGCAACTAATGAAAAACTGTTTTTT | CASSITGATNEKLFF | TRBJ1-4 | NA | once | TRBV19
TGCGCCAGCAGCTCCGGGACAGGCGACGTCGAGACCCAGTACTTC | CASSSGTGDVETQYF | TRBJ2-5 | TRBD1 | NA | TRBV5-1
TGTGCCAGCAGCTTGGGGGACAGGGACGAGCAGTACTTC | CASSLGDRDEQYF | TRBJ2-7 | TRBD1 | NA | TRBV5-8
TGTGCCAGCAGCTTCGGTAGTTTCTACACCTTC | CASSFGSFYTF | TRBJ1-2 | NA | few | TRBV7-9
TGTGCCAGCAGCCTCGGGCAGGACAGGGCTGGGGCCAACGTCCTGACTTTC | CASSLGQDRAGANVLTF | TRBJ2-6 | TRBD1 | NA | TRBV4-2
TGTGCCAGCAGAACTACAGGGGACTATGGCTACACCTTC | CASRTTGDYGYTF | TRBJ1-2 | TRBD1 | NA | TRBV7-2
TGTGCCAGCAGGGACACCCGGGGGGAGCAGTACTTC | CASRDTRGEQYF | TRBJ2-7 | NA | NA | TRBV6-6
TGTGCCAGCAGTTGGGCTAGCGGGAGCTACGAGCAGTACTTC | CASSWASGSYEQYF | TRBJ2-7 | TRBD2 | NA | TRBV28
TGTGCCAGTAGTACCGGACGGACAGGGGGCGAATCAGATACGCAGTATTTT | CASSTGRTGGESDTQYF | TRBJ2-3 | TRBD1 | NA | TRBV19
TGTGCCAGCAGCAGGGACAGGGGCACCGGGGAGCTGTTTTTT | CASSRDRGTGELFF | TRBJ2-2 | TRBD1 | NA | TRBV7-7
TGCGCCAGCAGACCAGGGATCGGAACTGGAAACACCATATATTTT | CASRPGIGTGNTIYF | TRBJ1-3 | NA | NA | TRBV5-1